Listed here are 24 T cell receptor beta chains from one sample, sequenced in a study of shared clonotypes between healthy human individuals. TCRdb's table, derived via immunoSEQ multiplex PCR, lists solely in-frame clones and lacks some. The data show more than 450,000 clones, with around 74% seen just once and roughly 13% held by the top ten. The sample comprised PBMCs. Receptors were obtained from a woman aged 40 to 50 in good health. Some clones in this sample may be carry-over from other donors' samples.

The rearrangement uses TRBV18 and TRBJ2-1; TRBD2 matches at 9 bases. V lost 3 bases to trimming and J lost 7 bases; unmatched junction nucleotides: 13. CDR3 length: 17 amino acids. Germline assignment: CDR1 KGHSH and CDR2 LQKENI. The CDR3 is CASSPLRVAGVTNEQFF. The CDR3 nucleotides read TGTGCCAGCTCACCCCTCCGGGTAGCGGGAGTGACGAATGAGCAGTTCTTC.

On this clone: The same CDR3 can be traced to other DNA sequences in this sample. This sequence joins TRBV6-1 and TRBJ2-6; no definite D call. Germline CDR1 MNHNS, CDR2 SASEGT. The CDR3 is 15 residues long. Trimming removed 3 bases at V and 1 base at J, with 7 bases between. The CDR3 loop reads CASSESVSGANVLTF. The CDR3 nucleotides are TGTGCCAGCAGTGAGAGTGTATCTGGGGCCAACGTCCTGACTTTC.

V is TRBV2 and J is TRBJ1-6, with D tentatively TRBD1 (6 bases). The germline V gene has CDR1 SNHLY and CDR2 FYNNEI. The CDR3 runs 13 residues. The germline V and J ends were trimmed by 4 bases and 10 bases, with 11 bases remaining between them. CDR3 in amino acids: CASSAGDGSPLHF. Written as DNA, the CDR3 is TGTGCCAGCAGTGCAGGGGACGGATCACCCCTCCACTTT.

The rearrangement uses TRBV10-3 and TRBJ2-1; D unclear. This CDR3 is built from 13 residues. V shed 5 bases and J shed 5 bases, with 10 bases lying between them. In germline, CDR1 is ENHRY, CDR2 SYGVKD. The CDR3 is CAISRLPNNEQFF. CDR3 sequence (DNA): TGTGCCATCAGTAGACTCCCGAACAATGAGCAGTTCTTC.

This clone occurred a few times. The chain has TRBV11-2 and TRBJ1-1, with a possible D match to TRBD1 (6 bases). V lost 6 bases and J 0 bases, leaving 23 bases between the germline ends. The CDR3 extends over 18 amino acids. Per germline, CDR1 SGHAT and CDR2 FQNNGV. The CDR3 bases are TGTGCCAGCAGTAATATCGGACAGTTCATCCGCATGAACACTGAAGCTTTCTTT. Protein: CASSNIGQFIRMNTEAFF.

In this sample, this clone turned up a few times. This chain connects TRBV6-5 to TRBJ2-5, with D possibly matching TRBD2 (7 bases). V dropped 3 bases and J dropped 3 bases, with 17 bases sitting between them. Per the germline V gene, CDR1 is MNHEY and CDR2 is SVGAGI. This CDR3 spans 16 amino acids. The CDR3 reads CASSYKGGGYEETQYF. The CDR3 DNA is TGTGCCAGCAGTTATAAGGGGGGGGGATATGAAGAGACCCAGTACTTC.

V and J are TRBV11-2 and TRBJ2-5; D is ambiguous. The V and J ends lost 1 base and 5 bases respectively, with 11 bases between them. CDR1 and CDR2 (germline): SGHAT, FQNNGV. This CDR3 is 14 amino acids long. The CDR3 spells CASSLGGYGETQYF. The CDR3 DNA reads as TGTGCCAGCAGCTTAGGGGGTTATGGGGAGACCCAGTACTTC.

In regard to this clone: One junction end does not reproduce the germline sequence, and a read error may be involved. Written as DNA, the CDR3 is TGTGCTAGCAGCCCACGGGTGGGAGGGGAAGAGACCCAGTACTTC. This codes for CASSPRVGGEETQYF. The V gene is TRBV7-7, the J gene TRBJ2-5; 7 bases fit TRBD2. The CDR3 totals 15 residues. Germline V gene sequence: CDR1 SSHAT, CDR2 FNYEAQ (reference sequence).

The genes are TRBV7-8 and TRBJ2-1; 9 nucleotides align to TRBD1. The CDR3 has 19 amino acids. Germline CDR1 is SGHVS and CDR2 is FQNEAQ. The V segment lost 1 base and the J segment 4 bases; nucleotides outside the gene matches: 14. CDR3 loop: CASSLGRGQGHPLYNEQFF. CDR3 coding DNA: TGTGCCAGCAGCTTAGGAAGGGGACAGGGACACCCCCTATACAATGAGCAGTTCTTC.

The sample holds many counts of this clone. J is TRBJ1-1 and V is TRBV6-6; the D is unclear. Germline V gene lookup returns CDR1 MNHNY and CDR2 SVGAGI (reference sequence). Trimming cost V 0 bases and J 3 bases, with 8 bases left between them. The CDR3 is 14 amino acids. CDR3 DNA sequence: TGTGCCAGCAGTTACTCGATCTCATACACTGAAGCTTTCTTT. Translating gives CASSYSISYTEAFF.

V usage is TRBV10-1 and J usage is TRBJ1-1; unclear D gene. V shed 6 bases and J shed 3 bases, with 11 bases lying between them. This CDR3 has 13 amino acids. Looked up from germline, CDR1 is WNHNN and CDR2 is SYGVQD (reference sequence). In DNA form, the CDR3 reads TGCGCCAGCAGGCTCCAGAGTTACACTGAAGCTTTCTTT. This encodes CASRLQSYTEAFF.

The chain recombines TRBV19 with TRBJ2-5, with D tentatively TRBD1 (6 bases). Looked up from germline, CDR1 is LNHDA and CDR2 is SQIVND (reference sequence). The CDR3 has 15 residues. Trimming shortened V by 1 base and J by 3 bases, and 12 bases separated the two germline ends. CDR3 in amino acids: CASSIAMTGEETQYF. The CDR3 nucleotides read TGTGCCAGTAGTATAGCTATGACAGGCGAAGAGACCCAGTACTTC.

In nucleotides, the CDR3 is TGTGCCAGCAGCTACGGGGTAGCGGGATACGAGCAGTACTTC. Amino acids: CASSYGVAGYEQYF. J is TRBJ2-5 and V is TRBV11-2; 8 nucleotides match TRBD2. The J call is uncertain, as TRBJ2-7 better fits the DNA end. This CDR3 has 14 residues. Germline V gene sequence: CDR1 SGHAT, CDR2 FQNNGV.

Regarding this clone: Different DNA sequences within this sample yield the same CDR3. The chain employs TRBV5-4 and TRBJ2-5; no reliable D call. With 2 bases removed from V and 2 bases from J, the gap between germline ends came to 10 bases. The CDR3 covers 14 residues. Germline CDR1 reads SGHNT; CDR2 reads YYREEE (reference sequence). The CDR3 region is CASSLGQTQETQYF. The CDR3 DNA reads as TGTGCCAGCAGCTTAGGCCAGACTCAAGAGACCCAGTACTTC.

This chain uses TRBV5-1 with TRBJ2-7, with 7 nucleotides matching TRBD1. Germline-derived CDR1 and CDR2 are SGHRS and YFSETQ. V trimming: 4 bases; J trimming: 0 bases; junction bases outside the gene matches: 4. CDR3 size: 14 residues. The CDR3 nucleotides are TGCGCCAGCAGCATTCGACAGGGCTCCTACGAGCAGTACTTC. Translation gives CASSIRQGSYEQYF.

The rearrangement links TRBV7-2 to TRBJ2-5, with 9 bases identical to TRBD2. The CDR3 has 15 amino acids. V was clipped by 5 bases and J by 2 bases; unmatched bases: 6. From germline, CDR1 is SGHTA and CDR2 FQGNSA. The CDR3 DNA reads as TGTGCCAGCAGCCCGGGACTAGCTGTTCAAGAGACCCAGTACTTC. Protein sequence: CASSPGLAVQETQYF.

Written as DNA, the CDR3 is TGTGCCAGCACCCGGTCCGAGGGGAACACTGAAGCTTTCTTT. Translated, it gives CASTRSEGNTEAFF. This rearrangement joins TRBV27 to TRBJ1-1, with D unresolved. Per the germline V gene, CDR1 is MNHEY and CDR2 is SMNVEV (reference sequence). The CDR3 consists of 14 residues. Trimming shortened V by 7 bases and J by 1 base, and 13 bases separated the two germline ends.

On this clone: The identical CDR3 is also encoded by other nucleotide sequences in the sample. The chain carries TRBV7-3 and TRBJ2-1; a weak D match, TRBD2 (5 bases). The ends were cut back, 3 bases at V and 4 bases at J, with 7 bases in the middle. From germline, CDR1 is SGHTA and CDR2 FQGTGA. This CDR3 region has 13 residues. The CDR3 here is CASSFGDYNEQFF. CDR3 DNA sequence: TGTGCCAGCAGCTTCGGGGATTACAATGAGCAGTTCTTC.

Of note for this clone: Since a far larger clone is one base different, this is likely a read error. V is TRBV7-3 and J is TRBJ1-2; TRBD1 is a possible D gene (5 bases). The CDR3 is 15 residues long. Per germline, CDR1 SGHTA and CDR2 FQGTGA. CDR3 loop: CASGLTGTSLYGYTF. CDR3 nucleotides: TGTGCCAGCGGCTTAACCGGGACGTCCCTCTATGGCTACACCTTC. Combining the CDR3 with reference TRBV7-3 and TRBJ1-2 gives the whole variable domain GAGVSQTPSNKVTEKGKYVELRCDPISGHTALYWYRQSLGQGPEFLIYFQGTGAADDSGLPNDRFFAVRPEGSVSTLKIQRTERGDSAVYLCASGLTGTSLYGYTFGSGTRLTVV.

This clone appeared many times. The chain has TRBV6-1 and TRBJ1-3; D is undetermined. CDR3 length: 15 residues. V lost 3 bases and J 2 bases, leaving 11 bases between the germline ends. Germline CDR1 and CDR2: MNHNS and SASEGT. The CDR3 here is CASSDPRGAGNTIYF. The CDR3 bases are TGTGCCAGCAGTGACCCGCGGGGAGCTGGAAACACCATATATTTT.

This clone appeared once. The chain is built from TRBV12-5 and TRBJ2-5, with TRBD2 as a possible D gene (6 bases). This CDR3 contains 14 residues. V gave up 4 bases and J gave up 5 bases, with 14 bases separating them. The V gene's germline CDR1 is LGHNT and CDR2 FRNRAP. The CDR3 loop is CASGSGSGEETQYF. CDR3 coding DNA: TGTGCTAGTGGTTCTGGTAGCGGTGAGGAGACCCAGTACTTC.

CDR3 residues: CAISESGHSNQPQHF. The CDR3 DNA sequence: TGTGCCATCAGTGAGTCGGGACATAGCAATCAGCCCCAGCATTTT. The chain joins TRBV10-3 to TRBJ1-5; weak D call: TRBD1 (6 bases). CDR1 and CDR2 (germline): ENHRY, SYGVKD. V shed 0 bases and J shed 0 bases, with 6 bases lying between them. The CDR3 has 15 residues.

This clone came up once. The chain links TRBV7-9 to TRBJ2-1, with 7 bases aligning to TRBD2. The CDR3 sequence is 15 residues long. Per germline, CDR1 SEHNR and CDR2 FQNEAQ (reference sequence). With V trimmed by 0 bases and J by 6 bases, 5 bases remained unmatched. Here the CDR3 reads CASSLAVAGPNEQFF. The CDR3 nucleotides are TGTGCCAGCAGCTTAGCGGTAGCGGGTCCCAATGAGCAGTTCTTC.

The chain uses TRBV9 and TRBJ2-3; 8 bases align to TRBD1. The CDR3 is 15 amino acids. Trimming at V came to 2 bases and at J to 0 bases, leaving 2 bases not matched to a gene. Germline CDR1 is SGDLS and CDR2 is YYNGEE. CDR3 protein: CASSVTGGSTDTQYF. The DNA for the CDR3 is TGTGCCAGCAGCGTCACAGGGGGGAGCACAGATACGCAGTATTTT.